One and the same sample provided the 8 T cell receptor beta chains below, sequenced in a study of blood T cell repertoires in COVID-19. The method was immunoSEQ multiplex PCR; TCRdb's version includes in-frame clones alone and lacks a portion of them. Found here are 150,000 to 200,000 clones, about 89% of them singletons; the top ten hold roughly 3.5%. Material: peripheral blood. The receptors derive from a man in his 70s with acute or convalescent COVID-19.

The chain is built from TRBV3-1 (or the pseudogene TRBV3-2) and TRBJ2-2, with D possibly matching TRBD1 (5 bases). Trimming removed 0 bases from V and 3 bases from J, with 8 bases in between. Per germline, CDR1 LGHDT and CDR2 YNNKEL (reference sequence). CDR3 size: 15 residues. CDR3 DNA: TGTGCCAGCAGCCAAGAAGTAGGGGACACCGGGGAGCTGTTTTTT. This encodes CASSQEVGDTGELFF.

The genes are TRBV5-1 and TRBJ2-1; 7 positions agree with TRBD1. Germline CDR1 and CDR2: SGHRS and YFSETQ. The V and J ends lost 0 bases and 5 bases, in that order; junction bases with no gene match: 2. The CDR3 totals 14 residues. The CDR3 DNA reads TGCGCCAGCAGCTTGGGGACAGGCAACAATGAGCAGTTCTTC. Its translation is CASSLGTGNNEQFF.

The chain uses TRBV19 and TRBJ2-6; a weak D match, TRBD2 (6 bases). From germline, CDR1 is LNHDA and CDR2 SQIVND (reference sequence). V lost 5 bases and J 3 bases, leaving 14 bases between the germline ends. The CDR3 has 16 amino acids. CDR3 nucleotides: TGTGCCAGTAGTCACGGGCGCGGGAATGGGGCCAACGTCCTGACTTTC. Its protein product is CASSHGRGNGANVLTF.

The DNA for the CDR3 is TGTGCCAGCTCACCGCCTAGCGGGAGCTCCTACGAGCAGTACTTC. It encodes CASSPPSGSSYEQYF. The rearrangement joins TRBV18 to TRBJ2-7, with 10 bases identical to TRBD2. V gave up 3 bases and J gave up 0 bases; unmatched junction bases: 2. In germline, CDR1 is KGHSH, CDR2 LQKENI. This CDR3 has 15 residues.

This CDR3 is CASSQVGGAGVRAFF. The CDR3 nucleotides are TGCGCCAGCAGCCAAGTTGGGGGGGCGGGGGTCCGCGCTTTCTTT. The chain employs TRBV4-3 and TRBJ1-1, with D maybe TRBD1 (6 bases). CDR3 length: 15 residues. V gave up 1 base and J gave up 11 bases, with 20 bases separating them. CDR1 is LGHNA and CDR2 is YSLEER in the germline V gene.

V and J are TRBV5-1 and TRBJ2-1; TRBD2 is a possible D gene (7 bases). CDR1 and CDR2 (germline): SGHRS, YFSETQ. The germline V and J ends were trimmed by 0 bases and 0 bases, with 19 bases remaining between them. This CDR3 is 19 amino acids long. CDR3 amino acids: CASSLEGGLTTSSYNEQFF. CDR3 sequence (DNA): TGCGCCAGCAGCTTGGAGGGGGGGCTGACCACCAGCTCCTACAATGAGCAGTTCTTC.

The gene calls are TRBV13 and TRBJ1-6; a weak D match, TRBD1 (5 bases). Per germline, CDR1 PRHDT and CDR2 FYEKMQ (reference sequence). V lost 0 bases and J lost 2, with 5 bases in between. The CDR3 contains 15 residues. As DNA, the CDR3 is TGTGCCAGCAGCTTAGGGACAGCCTATAATTCACCCCTCCACTTT. This sequence encodes CASSLGTAYNSPLHF.

The gene calls are TRBV21-1 and TRBJ2-7; TRBD1 is the table's D call and was not checked against the DNA. TRBV21-1 is marked as a pseudogene. CDR3 length: 14 residues. CDR3 nucleotides: TGTGCCAGCAGCAAAGACAGGGGTTATCGCGAGCAGTACTTC. Translated, it gives CASSKDRGYREQYF.